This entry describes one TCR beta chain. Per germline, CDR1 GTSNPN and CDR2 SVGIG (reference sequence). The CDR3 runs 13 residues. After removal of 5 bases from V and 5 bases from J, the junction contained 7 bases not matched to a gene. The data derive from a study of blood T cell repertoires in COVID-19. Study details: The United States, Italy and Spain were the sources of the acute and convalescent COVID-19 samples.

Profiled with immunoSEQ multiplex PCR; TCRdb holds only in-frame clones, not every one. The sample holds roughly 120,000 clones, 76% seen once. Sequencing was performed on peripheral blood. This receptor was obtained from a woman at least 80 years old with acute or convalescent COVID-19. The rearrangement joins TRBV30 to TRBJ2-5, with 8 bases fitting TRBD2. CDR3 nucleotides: TGTGCCTGGTCGGGACTAGGGGCGGAGACCCAGTACTTC. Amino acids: CAWSGLGAETQYF.